This TCR beta chain was sequenced for a study of T cells in Graves' hyperthyroidism and ophthalmopathy. TCR beta CDR3 region amplification was performed from RNA transcripts. First-round RT-PCR of the TCR CDR3 relied on the HTBI primer set. TCRdb recomputed calls from the multiplex PCR reads with MiXCR, one row per CDR3 protein. The table shows approximately 740,000 distinct CDR3 sequences, with approximately 14% occurring only once. This clonotype was seen many times. Material: blood. This sequence was found in a woman between 18 and 29 years old with Graves' hyperthyroidism.

The CDR3 region is CASNPSGYYEQYF. The CDR3 DNA is TGTGCCAGCAACCCCTCAGGGTACTACGAGCAGTACTTC. This chain connects TRBV7-2 to TRBJ2-7; possible D gene TRBD1, 5 bases. The CDR3 runs to 13 residues. Germline lookup yields CDR1 SGHTA and CDR2 FQGNSA. The V end was cut by 7 bases, the J end by 3 bases, with 13 bases between.